These 23 T cell receptor beta chains share one sample of origin, sequenced in a study of T cell responses to AZD1222 COVID-19 vaccine. The table came from immunoSEQ multiplex PCR; TCRdb's copy has only in-frame clones and leaves some out. The sample lists 85,000 to 120,000 clones, almost 85% occurring once. The sample here was peripheral blood, taken on day 0 of AZD1222 vaccination. Receptor source: an adult in good health.

The genes are TRBV27 and TRBJ2-5; D call uncertain. CDR1 is MNHEY and CDR2 is SMNVEV in the germline V gene (reference sequence). CDR3 size: 11 residues. Trimming took 7 bases from V and 7 from J, leaving 10 bases between them. The CDR3 sequence is CASTLAGTQYF. Written as DNA, the CDR3 is TGTGCCAGCACCCTGGCCGGGACCCAGTACTTC.

The V call is TRBV9, the J call TRBJ1-5; unclear D gene. The germline V gene has CDR1 SGDLS and CDR2 YYNGEE. The CDR3 length is 15 residues. V was clipped by 0 bases and J by 3 bases, with 10 bases between them. The CDR3 bases are TGTGCCAGCAGCGTAGAAGGCAGGTACAATCAGCCCCAGCATTTT. Amino acid sequence: CASSVEGRYNQPQHF. Full variable domain (missing parts from reference TRBV9 and TRBJ1-5): DSGVTQTPKHLITATGQRVTLRCSPRSGDLSVYWYQQSLDQGLQFLIQYYNGEERAKGNILERFSAQQFPDLHSELNLSSLELGDSALYFCASSVEGRYNQPQHFGDGTRLSIL.

The rearrangement uses TRBV6-5 and TRBJ2-7; 9 bases line up with TRBD1. The CDR3 consists of 15 residues. The V and J ends lost 0 bases and 6 bases, in that order; junction bases with no gene match: 6. Germline V gene data show CDR1 as MNHEY and CDR2 as SVGAGI. The CDR3 region is CASSYSPGQGREQYF. CDR3 in DNA: TGTGCCAGCAGTTACTCCCCGGGACAGGGTCGCGAGCAGTACTTC.

CDR3 DNA: TGTGCCAGTGATGGGGGGCACTTATCCAATCAGCCCCAGCATTTT. Its translation is CASDGGHLSNQPQHF. This sequence joins TRBV6-5 and TRBJ1-5; TRBD1 might be the D (6 bases). V shed 9 bases and J shed 3 bases, with 18 bases lying between them. The CDR3 runs 15 residues. The germline CDR1 and CDR2 sequences are MNHEY and SVGAGI.

The chain combines TRBV6-6 with TRBJ2-3; D gene unclear. This CDR3 has 11 amino acids. Germline CDR1 and CDR2: MNHNY and SVGAGI (reference sequence). V was pared by 5 bases and J by 3 bases, with 3 bases between. In DNA form, the CDR3 reads TGTGCCAGCAGTGCGACAGATACGCAGTATTTT. It specifies CASSATDTQYF.

This sequence joins TRBV12-3 or TRBV12-4 and TRBJ1-1, with a weak D call TRBD1 (6 bases). The CDR3 is made up of 13 amino acids. V was clipped by 4 bases and J by 6 bases, with 12 bases between them. The CDR3 sequence: CASSWNRVSEAFF. CDR3 sequence (DNA): TGTGCCAGCAGTTGGAACAGGGTGTCTGAAGCTTTCTTT.

The chain carries TRBV19 and TRBJ1-1; D call uncertain. This CDR3 is 11 amino acids long. Looked up from germline, CDR1 is LNHDA and CDR2 is SQIVND (reference sequence). V dropped 6 bases and J dropped 11 bases, with 13 bases sitting between them. This chain's CDR3 is CASSNYGAAFF. For the CDR3, the DNA is TGTGCCAGTAGCAATTACGGTGCGGCTTTCTTT. Complete variable domain (other parts from reference TRBV19 and TRBJ1-1): DGGITQSPKYLFRKEGQNVTLSCEQNLNHDAMYWYRQDPGQGLRLIYYSQIVNDFQKGDIAEGYSVSREKKESFPLTVTSAQKNPTAFYLCASSNYGAAFFGQGTRLTVV.

A single count supports this clone. This rearrangement joins TRBV7-9 to TRBJ2-2; 7 bases agree with TRBD1. This CDR3 region has 15 residues. With V trimmed by 6 bases and J by 0 bases, 4 bases remained unmatched. The germline CDR1 and CDR2 sequences are SEHNR and FQNEAQ (reference sequence). CDR3 protein: CASRPGTANTGELFF. DNA for the CDR3: TGTGCCAGCAGGCCCGGGACAGCGAACACCGGGGAGCTGTTTTTT.

Concerning this clone itself: Other DNA variants within this sample encode the same CDR3. This chain connects TRBV7-2 to TRBJ2-7; D unclear. The CDR3 has 14 residues. The V gene lost 1 base and the J gene lost 2 bases, with 9 bases spanning the gap. Germline CDR1 is SGHTA and CDR2 is FQGNSA. The chain's CDR3 is CASSLGSSAYEQYF. The CDR3 nucleotides read TGTGCCAGCAGCTTAGGATCCAGCGCCTACGAGCAGTACTTC.

This clone came up a few times. The genes are TRBV5-1 and TRBJ2-3, with D unresolved. Trimming shortened V by 1 base and J by 5 bases, and 14 bases separated the two germline ends. The CDR3 contains 15 residues. Per the germline V gene, CDR1 is SGHRS and CDR2 is YFSETQ. In DNA form, the CDR3 reads TGCGCCAGCAGCTTGATGGCAGGAGAGGAAGATACGCAGTATTTT. Its translation: CASSLMAGEEDTQYF.

The table lists this clone with a few counts. The chain couples TRBV19 to TRBJ2-3; 11 bases agree with TRBD2. Germline-derived CDR1 and CDR2 are LNHDA and SQIVND (reference sequence). This CDR3 is 17 amino acids long. V dropped 3 bases and J dropped 5; count of bases not matched to a gene: 10. CDR3 region: CASSMESSGGYGDTQYF. Written as DNA, the CDR3 is TGTGCCAGTAGTATGGAGTCTAGCGGGGGGTATGGAGATACGCAGTATTTT. Filled out from reference TRBV19 and TRBJ2-3, the complete variable domain reads DGGITQSPKYLFRKEGQNVTLSCEQNLNHDAMYWYRQDPGQGLRLIYYSQIVNDFQKGDIAEGYSVSREKKESFPLTVTSAQKNPTAFYLCASSMESSGGYGDTQYFGPGTRLTVL.

The chain recombines TRBV5-4 with TRBJ2-1; D call uncertain. The V end was cut by 1 base, the J end by 6 bases, with 14 bases between. CDR3 length: 15 amino acids. Germline lookup yields CDR1 SGHNT and CDR2 YYREEE (reference sequence). CDR3 sequence reads: CASSLKDLGPNEQFF. For the CDR3, the DNA is TGTGCCAGCAGCTTGAAGGACCTCGGGCCCAATGAGCAGTTCTTC. Filled out from reference TRBV5-4 and TRBJ2-1, the complete variable domain reads ETGVTQSPTHLIKTRGQQVTLRCSSQSGHNTVSWYQQALGQGPQFIFQYYREEENGRGNFPPRFSGLQFPNYSSELNVNALELDDSALYLCASSLKDLGPNEQFFGPGTRLTVL.

This chain uses TRBV19 with TRBJ1-2; D call uncertain. The CDR3 consists of 14 residues. Germline CDR1 is LNHDA and CDR2 is SQIVND (reference sequence). Trimming stripped 3 bases from V and 4 bases from J, with 12 bases between. Here the CDR3 DNA reads TGTGCCAGTAGTATTGGGGTAGCCTCCTATGGCTACACCTTC. Translation gives CASSIGVASYGYTF.

The table lists this clone with a count of one. The rearrangement uses TRBV11-3 and TRBJ2-1; TRBD1 agrees at 8 bases. Germline CDR1 is SGHNT and CDR2 is YENEEA. This CDR3 contains 15 residues. V gave up 3 bases and J gave up 0 bases; unmatched junction bases: 1. CDR3 in DNA: TGTGCCAGCAGCTTGCAGGGGGCCTCCTACAATGAGCAGTTCTTC. This codes for CASSLQGASYNEQFF.

The V call is TRBV6-5, the J call TRBJ1-2; perhaps TRBD1 as D (6 bases). CDR1 MNHEY and CDR2 SVGAGI come from the germline V gene. The V end lost 7 bases, the J end lost 4 bases, and 19 bases lay between the germline ends. This CDR3 region has 15 residues. The CDR3 nucleotides are TGTGCCAGCATTCGGTCCCGGTGGACAGCCTATGGCTACACCTTC. Encoded protein: CASIRSRWTAYGYTF.

This sequence joins TRBV5-6 and TRBJ1-2, with a tentative D call TRBD1 (5 bases). The V gene's germline CDR1 is SGHDT and CDR2 YYEEEE. Trimming pared 2 bases from V and 7 bases from J, leaving 9 bases between. The CDR3 is 12 amino acids. The CDR3 region is CASSFGGFGYTF. CDR3 in DNA: TGTGCCAGCAGCTTTGGGGGATTTGGCTACACCTTC. The entire variable domain, with the rest obtained from reference TRBV5-6 and TRBJ1-2, is as follows: DAGVTQSPTHLIKTRGQQVTLRCSPKSGHDTVSWYQQALGQGPQFIFQYYEEEERQRGNFPDRFSGHQFPNYSSELNVNALLLGDSALYLCASSFGGFGYTFGSGTRLTVV.

The chain uses TRBV18 and TRBJ1-6, with TRBD1 matching 11 bases. The CDR3 is 17 residues long. V trimming: 2 bases; J trimming: 7 bases; junction bases outside the gene matches: 7. Germline loops: CDR1 KGHSH, CDR2 LQKENI. In nucleotides, the CDR3 is TGTGCCAGCTCACCATCCGGGACAGGGGGACGGAATTCACCCCTCCACTTT. Its translation is CASSPSGTGGRNSPLHF. The full variable domain, in which reference TRBV18 and TRBJ1-6 provide the parts outside the CDR3, is NAGVMQNPRHLVRRRGQEARLRCSPMKGHSHVYWYRQLPEEGLKFMVYLQKENIIDESGMPKERFSAEFPKEGPSILRIQQVVRGDSAAYFCASSPSGTGGRNSPLHFGNGTRLTVT.

The V call is TRBV7-8, the J call TRBJ1-2; TRBD1 aligns across 8 bases. The length of the CDR3 is 15 residues. CDR1 and CDR2 (germline): SGHVS, FQNEAQ. With 0 bases clipped from V and 5 bases from J, the junction kept 5 bases outside the gene matches. The CDR3 reads CASSLADTGGYGYTF. The CDR3 coding sequence is TGTGCCAGCAGCTTAGCTGATACAGGGGGGTATGGCTACACCTTC.

The chain recombines TRBV11-2 with TRBJ1-1, with D possibly being TRBD1 (5 bases). The CDR3 is made up of 17 amino acids. V dropped 1 base and J dropped 5 bases, with 20 bases sitting between them. Germline V gene lookup returns CDR1 SGHAT and CDR2 FQNNGV. CDR3 amino acids: CASSLAGSAGRQTEAFF. The CDR3 DNA reads TGTGCCAGCAGCTTAGCGGGTTCGGCAGGGCGTCAAACTGAAGCTTTCTTT.

J is TRBJ2-1 and V is TRBV27; perhaps TRBD1 as D (5 bases). Germline V gene lookup returns CDR1 MNHEY and CDR2 SMNVEV (reference sequence). V shed 5 bases and J shed 5 bases, with 13 bases lying between them. The length of the CDR3 is 14 residues. The CDR3, as DNA: TGTGCCAGCAGTCCCCGACAGACCAACAATGAGCAGTTCTTC. Protein sequence: CASSPRQTNNEQFF.

The chain uses TRBV4-1 and TRBJ1-2, with D tentatively TRBD1 (5 bases). The V end lost 4 bases, the J end lost 4 bases, and 16 bases lay between the germline ends. The CDR3 consists of 15 residues. The V gene's germline CDR1 is MGHRA and CDR2 YSYEKL. The CDR3 DNA is TGCGCCAGCAGCCTAGAGGACATCTTGGGCTATGGCTACACCTTC. Amino acids: CASSLEDILGYGYTF.

This clone was seen once. As DNA, the CDR3 is TGTGCCAGCCAACAGGGTAGCACCTACGAGCAGTACTTC. It codes for CASQQGSTYEQYF. The chain is built from TRBV28 and TRBJ2-7; perhaps TRBD1 as D (6 bases). The CDR3 runs to 13 residues. The V and J ends lost 8 bases and 2 bases respectively, with 13 bases between them. The germline V gene encodes CDR1 MDHEN and CDR2 SYDVKM. The full variable domain, completed using reference TRBV28 and TRBJ2-7, is DVKVTQSSRYLVKRTGEKVFLECVQDMDHENMFWYRQDPGLGLRLIYFSYDVKMKEKGDIPEGYSVSREKKERFSLILESASTNQTSMYLCASQQGSTYEQYFGPGTRLTVT.

The chain links TRBV5-4 to TRBJ1-2, with D possibly matching TRBD1 (5 bases). Germline V lookup: CDR1 SGHNT, CDR2 YYREEE (reference sequence). This CDR3 has 13 residues. V lost 0 bases to trimming and J lost 8 bases, with 11 bases between them. The CDR3 region is CASSLETVFGYTF. The DNA of the CDR3 is TGTGCCAGCAGCTTGGAGACAGTCTTCGGCTACACCTTC.